The 16 T cell receptor beta chains below were found in one sample sequenced in a study of cytomegalovirus exposure and HLA in healthy donors. Primers: 60 Vbeta forward and 13 Jbeta reverse. Sequencing was performed with immunoSEQ multiplex PCR; in TCRdb, only in-frame clones are kept and a portion is missing. The sample includes some 100,000 clones, 75% of them seen just once. What was sequenced was PBMCs. The receptors stem from a man in his fifties or sixties in good health and CMV-seronegative.

The genes are TRBV14 and TRBJ2-2; D gene uncertain. The CDR3 covers 15 residues. The V end was cut by 4 bases, the J end by 2 bases, with 11 bases between. Germline CDR1 is SGHDN and CDR2 is FVKESK. The chain's CDR3 is CASSPSVINTGELFF. CDR3 nucleotide sequence: TGTGCCAGCAGCCCAAGCGTTATAAACACCGGGGAGCTGTTTTTT.

The chain is built from TRBV7-8 and TRBJ2-1, with D possibly TRBD1 on 6 matching bases. CDR1 is SGHVS, CDR2 FQNEAQ, per germline. This CDR3 comprises 16 residues. The V end was cut by 5 bases, the J end by 8 bases, with 22 bases between. The CDR3 coding sequence is TGTGCCAGCAGCCTCGTAACAGGGTCTCTAGTCTATGAGCAGTTCTTC. This translates into CASSLVTGSLVYEQFF. The complete variable domain, with remaining parts taken from reference TRBV7-8 and TRBJ2-1, reads GAGVSQSPRYKVAKRGQDVALRCDPISGHVSLFWYQQALGQGPEFLTYFQNEAQLDKSGLPSDRFFAERPEGSVSTLKIQRTQQEDSAVYLCASSLVTGSLVYEQFFGPGTRLTVL.

This sequence joins TRBV5-1 and TRBJ1-2, with unresolved D. Germline V lookup: CDR1 SGHRS, CDR2 YFSETQ. V was shortened by 0 bases and J by 6 bases, with 15 bases between the two germline ends. The CDR3 runs 15 residues. CDR3 amino acids: CASSLDSRRENGYTF. The CDR3 region has the DNA TGCGCCAGCAGCTTGGACAGCCGCAGAGAAAATGGCTACACCTTC.

The gene calls are TRBV28 and TRBJ2-3; a possible D gene is TRBD2 (6 bases). The CDR3 totals 14 residues. CDR1 and CDR2 from the germline V gene are MDHEN and SYDVKM. Trimming took off 6 bases at V and 6 bases at J, with 16 bases between the two ends. The CDR3 bases are TGTGCCAGCAGCGAAACCGCACGGGGGGATACGCAGTATTTT. Its protein is CASSETARGDTQYF.

V usage is TRBV28 and J usage is TRBJ1-3; 7 nucleotides align to TRBD1. Germline loops: CDR1 MDHEN, CDR2 SYDVKM. The CDR3 covers 18 residues. J gave up 6 bases and V 3 bases, and 17 bases lay outside the gene matches. The CDR3 spells CASSLGSLGRGSENTIYF. The CDR3 nucleotides are TGTGCCAGCAGTTTGGGCAGTTTGGGCAGGGGGTCAGAAAACACCATATATTTT.

The chain is built from TRBV5-1 and TRBJ2-2; TRBD1 aligns across 7 bases. This CDR3 has 15 residues. V shed 0 bases, J shed 3 bases, and the junction held 2 bases outside the gene matches. Germline loops: CDR1 SGHRS, CDR2 YFSETQ. The CDR3 DNA follows: TGCGCCAGCAGCTTGGTGGGACAGTACACCGGGGAGCTGTTTTTT. Its protein is CASSLVGQYTGELFF.

The chain uses TRBV6-6 and TRBJ1-2; maybe TRBD1 (6 bases). The V gene lost 6 bases and the J gene lost 2 bases, with 10 bases spanning the gap. This CDR3 region has 13 residues. Germline V gene lookup returns CDR1 MNHNY and CDR2 SVGAGI (reference sequence). CDR3 in DNA: TGTGCCAGCAGCCCAACAGGGAACTATGGCTACACCTTC. It is translated as CASSPTGNYGYTF.

The chain is built from TRBV13 and TRBJ2-7; TRBD1 might be the D (5 bases). Germline V gene sequence: CDR1 PRHDT, CDR2 FYEKMQ (reference sequence). V was trimmed by 6 bases and J by 4 bases, leaving 16 bases between them. CDR3 size: 14 residues. The DNA for the CDR3 is TGTGCCAGCAGTCCAAGACAGACGAATTACGAGCAGTACTTC. Translating gives CASSPRQTNYEQYF. Full variable domain (rest looked up from reference TRBV13 and TRBJ2-7): AAGVIQSPRHLIKEKRETATLKCYPIPRHDTVYWYQQGPGQDPQFLISFYEKMQSDKGSIPDRFSAQQFSDYHSELNMSSLELGDSALYFCASSPRQTNYEQYFGPGTRLTVT.

The chain recombines TRBV6-5 with TRBJ2-2; D gene unclear. V lost 6 bases and J 3 bases, leaving 14 bases between the germline ends. Germline V CDR1 and CDR2: MNHEY, SVGAGI. CDR3 length: 15 residues. CDR3: CASRPAQRHTGELFF. The CDR3 DNA sequence: TGTGCCAGCAGACCTGCACAGAGACACACCGGGGAGCTGTTTTTT.

The V call is TRBV6-1, the J call TRBJ1-2, with a tentative D call TRBD1 (6 bases). CDR3 size: 13 residues. Deletions cut 6 bases from V and 5 bases from J, with 13 bases between. The germline V gene encodes CDR1 MNHNS and CDR2 SASEGT. The CDR3 DNA reads as TGTGCCAGCAGCCCGGACAGTTTTTATGGCTACACCTTC. Translated: CASSPDSFYGYTF.

The chain employs TRBV6-1 and TRBJ2-5, with D possibly matching TRBD2 (5 bases). The length of the CDR3 is 14 residues. Deletions cut 3 bases from V and 5 bases from J, with 13 bases between. CDR1 and CDR2 (germline): MNHNS, SASEGT. The CDR3 sequence: CASSDPGSSETQYF. CDR3 DNA: TGTGCCAGCAGTGATCCGGGGTCGAGCGAGACCCAGTACTTC.

V gene TRBV11-3 combines with J gene TRBJ2-7; D might be TRBD2 (5 bases). Germline CDR1 SGHNT, CDR2 YENEEA. The V end lost 5 bases, the J end lost 5 bases, and 13 bases lay between the germline ends. CDR3 length equals 13 residues. The CDR3 coding sequence is TGTGCCAGCAGCAAGGTCCACGGGGACGAGCAGTACTTC. Its translation: CASSKVHGDEQYF. Supplemented by reference TRBV11-3 and TRBJ2-7, the full variable domain reads EAGVVQSPRYKIIEKKQPVAFWCNPISGHNTLYWYLQNLGQGPELLIRYENEEAVDDSQLPKDRFSAERLKGVDSTLKIQPAELGDSAVYLCASSKVHGDEQYFGPGTRLTVT.

The chain recombines TRBV28 with TRBJ2-2, with 14 bases aligning to TRBD2. Trimming at V came to 6 bases and at J to 6 bases, leaving 12 bases not matched to a gene. The CDR3 is 18 residues long. Germline loops: CDR1 MDHEN, CDR2 SYDVKM. The chain's CDR3 is CASSPGTSGRRGAGELFF. CDR3 DNA sequence: TGTGCCAGCAGCCCCGGGACTAGCGGGAGACGAGGGGCCGGGGAGCTGTTTTTT.

The CDR3: CASSALAGEADTQYF. Written as DNA, the CDR3 is TGTGCCAGCAGTGCACTAGCGGGAGAGGCAGATACGCAGTATTTT. The chain combines TRBV28 with TRBJ2-3; 11 positions match TRBD2. The CDR3 contains 15 residues. The junction had 5 bases not matched to a gene; V was cut back by 5 bases and J by 4 bases. Germline CDR1 is MDHEN and CDR2 is SYDVKM.

This chain links TRBV7-2 with TRBJ2-3; the D is unclear. In germline, CDR1 is SGHTA, CDR2 FQGNSA. The CDR3 loop spans 15 amino acids. V shed 1 base and J shed 0 bases, with 8 bases lying between them. CDR3 sequence (DNA): TGTGCCAGCAGCTTAGGGGCCAGAAGCACAGATACGCAGTATTTT. Protein: CASSLGARSTDTQYF.

The genes are TRBV18 and TRBJ2-1, with D maybe TRBD2 (5 bases). Germline V gene lookup returns CDR1 KGHSH and CDR2 LQKENI. This CDR3 region has 13 residues. The V end was cut by 6 bases, the J end by 5 bases, with 11 bases between. CDR3 nucleotides: TGTGCCAGCTCCGCGCGTAGCGACAATGAGCAGTTCTTC. Translated, it gives CASSARSDNEQFF.